This TCR beta chain was recorded in a study of blood T cell repertoires in COVID-19. On the study more broadly: Samples came from the United States, Italy and Spain, spanning acute and convalescent COVID-19.

In this sample, this clone turned up a few times. With 0 bases removed from V and 2 bases from J, the gap between germline ends came to 8 bases. CDR3 length equals 15 residues. Germline CDR1 is SGDLS and CDR2 is YYNGEE. Assignment of participants to cohorts was predicated upon participant-reported clinical history. Per the original methods: By means of reference gene primer amplification, nucleated cell counts were estimated. This table comes from immunoSEQ multiplex PCR, and its TCRdb copy is limited to in-frame clones, with some not included. That table furnishes V, J and clone size, whereas the DNA furnished D and trimming. The data show under 150,000 clones, about four fifths seen once.

This TCR derives from a woman in her fifties or sixties who had been exposed to COVID-19. The chain uses TRBV9 and TRBJ1-4; D is ambiguous. Sequenced input: PBMCs or T cells enriched from blood (not recorded which). The CDR3, as DNA: TGTGCCAGCAGCGTAGGGGTGACTACTAATGAAAAACTGTTTTTT. It is translated as CASSVGVTTNEKLFF.